Each of the 14 T cell receptor beta chains below was sequenced from the same sample in a study of Tregs in tolerant kidney transplant recipients. Related graft donors supplied nonmyeloablative bone marrow transplants, and mixed chimerism was transient. Profiled with immunoSEQ multiplex PCR; TCRdb holds only in-frame clones, not every one. The data show some 56,000 clones, about 89% seen once. Here the sequenced sample was CD8+ T cells from blood (PBMCs), taken 24 months after the transplant. These receptors were collected from a human patient who received a combined kidney and bone marrow transplant. Some of the T cells might come from the graft donor.

This clone was detected a few times. The J gene is TRBJ1-3, the V gene TRBV4-3, with 8 positions matching TRBD1. Germline V CDR1 and CDR2: LGHNA, YSLEER. V was clipped by 4 bases and J by 0 bases; unmatched bases: 2. The CDR3 covers 15 residues. CDR3 region: CASSRTGGSGNTIYF. Written as DNA, the CDR3 is TGCGCCAGCAGCCGAACAGGGGGCTCTGGAAACACCATATATTTT.

This clone appeared a single time. J is TRBJ2-5 and V is TRBV6-1; tentatively, D is TRBD2 (6 bases). Trimming pared 7 bases from V and 7 bases from J, leaving 16 bases between. CDR1 and CDR2 (germline): MNHNS, SASEGT. The CDR3 has 13 residues. The CDR3 DNA follows: TGTGCCAGCATAGCGGAGCGGTTGGGGACCCAGTACTTC. Protein sequence: CASIAERLGTQYF.

V usage is TRBV11-2 and J usage is TRBJ2-7; D is unclear. The CDR3 is 12 amino acids. Trimming removed 2 bases at V and 7 bases at J, with 9 bases between. CDR1 and CDR2 (germline): SGHAT, FQNNGV. CDR3 nucleotide sequence: TGTGCCAGCAGCTTAAACAAACCGGAGCAGTACTTC. It encodes CASSLNKPEQYF.

This clone appeared a single time. The chain joins TRBV14 to TRBJ2-3; the match to TRBD1 covers 7 bases. Germline V gives CDR1 SGHDN, CDR2 FVKESK. J was trimmed by 6 bases and V by 6 bases; bases with no gene match: 12. The CDR3 loop spans 15 amino acids. The CDR3, as DNA: TGTGCCAGCAGAGGCCGGGACAGCGGCCCGGATACGCAGTATTTT. It translates to CASRGRDSGPDTQYF.

The chain links TRBV4-1 to TRBJ2-7, with D perhaps matching TRBD1 (6 bases). Germline V CDR1 and CDR2: MGHRA, YSYEKL. V gave up 4 bases and J gave up 1 base, with 11 bases separating them. CDR3 length equals 14 residues. CDR3 amino acids: CASSPQGLSYEQYF. The CDR3 coding sequence is TGCGCCAGCAGCCCCCAGGGGCTTTCCTACGAGCAGTACTTC.

CDR3 DNA: TGCGCCAGCAGCCCCCCAGGGGGGAGGAAGCAGTTCTTC. Translation gives CASSPPGGRKQFF. This sequence joins TRBV4-1 and TRBJ2-1; the D gene is possibly TRBD1 (7 bases). Germline assignment: CDR1 MGHRA and CDR2 YSYEKL. This CDR3 comprises 13 residues. V shed 4 bases and J shed 11 bases, with 15 bases lying between them.

The chain links TRBV7-9 to TRBJ2-2; 8 nucleotides agree with TRBD2. Trimming at V came to 5 bases and at J to 2 bases, leaving 4 bases not matched to a gene. The CDR3 sequence is 15 residues long. Germline CDR1 SEHNR, CDR2 FQNEAQ (reference sequence). The CDR3 protein is CASSTLAANTGELFF. The CDR3 nucleotides are TGTGCCAGCAGCACACTAGCGGCAAACACCGGGGAGCTGTTTTTT.

V usage is TRBV30 and J usage is TRBJ1-2; D is unclear. The CDR3 contains 11 residues. Germline V lookup: CDR1 GTSNPN, CDR2 SVGIG (reference sequence). V gave up 6 bases and J gave up 8 bases, with 13 bases separating them. This CDR3 is CACRELGGYTF. The CDR3 DNA sequence: TGTGCCTGCCGGGAATTAGGGGGCTACACCTTC.

The chain uses TRBV28 and TRBJ1-4, with D maybe TRBD1 (5 bases). The CDR3 length is 15 residues. Trimming removed 5 bases at V and 6 bases at J, with 16 bases between. The V gene's germline CDR1 is MDHEN and CDR2 SYDVKM. The CDR3 DNA reads as TGTGCCAGCAGTCTCGGGGGGGGTTGGCATGAAAAACTGTTTTTT. Translation: CASSLGGGWHEKLFF.

The rearrangement links TRBV29-1 to TRBJ1-1; D gene unclear. The CDR3 contains 12 residues. Germline loops: CDR1 SQVTM, CDR2 ANQGSEA. Deletions cut 5 bases from V and 2 bases from J, with 9 bases between. The CDR3: CSVLALNTEAFF. CDR3 DNA sequence: TGCAGCGTTTTAGCCCTTAACACTGAAGCTTTCTTT.

To note about this clone: The identical CDR3 is also encoded by other nucleotide sequences in the sample. V gene TRBV5-1 combines with J gene TRBJ2-6; 12 bases map to TRBD1. There are 18 residues in the CDR3. V gave up 0 bases and J gave up 4 bases; unmatched junction bases: 5. CDR1 and CDR2 (germline): SGHRS, YFSETQ. CDR3 sequence: CASSLGDRGREGANVLTF. The CDR3 DNA sequence: TGCGCCAGCAGCTTGGGGGACAGGGGGCGCGAGGGGGCCAACGTCCTGACTTTC.

V usage is TRBV19 and J usage is TRBJ1-1, with no clear D. Trimming shortened V by 2 bases and J by 7 bases, and 14 bases separated the two germline ends. This CDR3 contains 14 residues. Germline V gene data show CDR1 as LNHDA and CDR2 as SQIVND (reference sequence). CDR3 sequence: CASSIRRGKGEAFF. In nucleotides, the CDR3 is TGTGCCAGTAGTATAAGGCGGGGAAAAGGTGAAGCTTTCTTT.

The rearrangement joins TRBV14 to TRBJ2-7, with D possibly being TRBD2 (5 bases). CDR3 length: 16 amino acids. Germline assignment: CDR1 SGHDN and CDR2 FVKESK. Trimming cost V 0 bases and J 3 bases, with 15 bases left between them. The CDR3 loop is CASSQEWALGIYEQYF. CDR3 DNA sequence: TGTGCCAGCAGCCAAGAGTGGGCCCTCGGGATCTACGAGCAGTACTTC. The whole variable domain, remainder taken from reference TRBV14 and TRBJ2-7, is EAGVTQFPSHSVIEKGQTVTLRCDPISGHDNLYWYRRVMGKEIKFLLHFVKESKQDESGMPNNRFLAERTGGTYSTLKVQPAELEDSGVYFCASSQEWALGIYEQYFGPGTRLTVT.

The chain uses TRBV7-9 and TRBJ2-7; 7 bases agree with TRBD2. The germline gives CDR1 SEHNR, CDR2 FQNEAQ (reference sequence). The CDR3 is 14 residues long. J was trimmed by 4 bases and V by 3 bases; bases with no gene match: 6. The chain's CDR3 is CASSLGTTGYEQYF. The CDR3 DNA follows: TGTGCCAGCAGCTTGGGGACTACGGGATACGAGCAGTACTTC.